This T cell receptor (beta chain) was sequenced in a study of T-cell reconstitution after alpha-beta-depleted transplantation in children. Study-wide results and caveats: Newly generated T cells supplied most T-cell counts and diversity one year post-transplant. The study traced high day-60 TCRbeta diversity in some patients to surviving recipient T cells and thymic progenitors. Alpha-beta T cells present about two months after transplant were reported to originate from several hundred expanded graft clones.

The TCRbeta library incorporated unique molecular identifiers. A single record per CDR3 protein comes from TCRdb applying MiXCR to the PCR reads. The sample comprises 700,000 to 950,000 distinct CDR3 sequences, roughly 15% of which are singletons, and under 6% rests with the top ten. The V and J ends lost 4 bases and 3 bases, in that order; junction bases with no gene match: 4. CDR3 length: 15 amino acids. From germline, CDR1 is KGHSH and CDR2 LQKENI. This clonotype showed up just a few times. Its specificity is not known. The specimen comprised PBMCs, mostly from graft donor cells, sampled 360 days after TCRalphabeta/CD19-depleted stem cell transplant. The chain links TRBV18 to TRBJ2-7; 12 nucleotides agree with TRBD2. The source of this sequence is a male patient between 10 and 17 years old who had a stem cell transplant for acute lymphoblastic leukemia, so the T cells may come from the graft donor. The CDR3 DNA reads TGTGCCAGCTCACAGACTAGCGGGAGTAACTACGAGCAGTACTTC. Its translation is CASSQTSGSNYEQYF.